Listed here are 30 T cell receptor beta chains from one sample, sequenced in a study of blood T cells in healthy people across ages. For the second PCR, which ran for roughly 6 to 12 cycles, a sample-barcoded 5' primer and a J-beta primer mix were used. One entry per CDR3 protein, called by TCRdb with MiXCR from the 5' RACE reads. The sample records around 1.5 million distinct CDR3 sequences, about 43% being singletons. Sequenced input: blood. The receptors stem from a woman younger than 30 in good health.

Only a few counts were recorded for this clonotype. The chain combines TRBV30 with TRBJ2-1, with D tentatively TRBD2 (6 bases). The CDR3 runs 13 residues. Per the germline V gene, CDR1 is GTSNPN and CDR2 is SVGIG (reference sequence). Between the trimmed V and J ends, which lost 5 bases and 3 bases, there was a span of 11 bases. CDR3 in amino acids: CAWGAGLYNEQFF. The DNA of the CDR3 is TGTGCCTGGGGGGCGGGGCTCTACAATGAGCAGTTCTTC.

There are a few counts of this clonotype. The genes are TRBV12-3 or TRBV12-4 and TRBJ1-2, with TRBD1 matching 8 bases. The V gene end was trimmed by 1 base and the J gene end by 3 bases; junction bases not matched to a gene: 4. This CDR3 contains 15 residues. CDR3 sequence: CASSLEQGVDYGYTF. The CDR3 DNA is TGTGCCAGCAGTTTAGAACAGGGGGTCGACTATGGCTACACCTTC.

This clonotype showed up just a few times. The rearrangement joins TRBV6-5 to TRBJ2-1; D might be TRBD2 (6 bases). The J call may not be correct, given that the DNA end is closer to TRBJ2-7. Germline CDR1 reads MNHEY; CDR2 reads SVGAGI. This CDR3 spans 13 amino acids. The CDR3 DNA follows: TGTGCCAGCACCATGAGGAGGGGATACGAGCAGTACTTC. It is translated as CASTMRRGYEQYF.

For this clonotype: This may stem from a read error, because a much larger clone lies one nucleotide away. CDR3 sequence (DNA): TGTGCCAGCAGGCCCGAGGGGAGCAATCAGCCCCAGCATTTT. This sequence encodes CASRPEGSNQPQHF. The rearrangement uses TRBV28 and TRBJ1-5, with a weak D call TRBD1 (5 bases). V was cut by 6 bases and J by 1 base, with 10 bases left in between. This CDR3 is built from 14 residues. The germline V gene encodes CDR1 MDHEN and CDR2 SYDVKM.

This clonotype has more than one count but fewer than ten. J is TRBJ2-7 and V is TRBV10-1; maybe TRBD1 (5 bases). Germline assignment: CDR1 WNHNN and CDR2 SYGVQD (reference sequence). Trimming removed 0 bases from V and 9 bases from J, with 15 bases in between. This CDR3 region has 14 residues. CDR3 residues: CASSESRGPPGQYF. The CDR3 coding sequence is TGCGCCAGCAGTGAGTCAAGGGGTCCACCAGGGCAGTACTTC.

This clonotype was seen only a few times. The V and J genes are TRBV5-1 and TRBJ2-4, with D perhaps matching TRBD1 (7 bases). The tail of the sequence fits TRBJ2-5 better, so the J call may be wrong. CDR1 and CDR2 (germline): SGHRS, YFSETQ. The CDR3 is made up of 16 amino acids. The CDR3 spells CASSSRQGGPQETQYF. The CDR3 DNA sequence: TGCGCCAGCAGCTCGCGACAGGGAGGCCCCCAAGAGACCCAGTACTTC.

V is TRBV19 and J is TRBJ2-7; D assignment may be TRBD1 or TRBD2 (5 bases each). The CDR3 spans 14 residues. The germline V gene encodes CDR1 LNHDA and CDR2 SQIVND (reference sequence). Trimming left V 1 base short and J 5 bases short, with 12 bases between. CDR3 DNA: TGTGCCAGTAGTATAGGTGGGACGGCGAACGAGCAGTACTTC. It specifies CASSIGGTANEQYF.

This clonotype is a singleton in its sample. V gene TRBV27 combines with J gene TRBJ2-4, with a possible D match to TRBD1 (5 bases). The germline CDR1 and CDR2 sequences are MNHEY and SMNVEV (reference sequence). The CDR3 has 13 residues. The CDR3 is CDSRGEAKNIQYF. For the CDR3, the DNA is TGTGACAGTAGGGGCGAGGCCAAAAACATTCAGTACTTC.

This clonotype was observed a handful of times. The chain links TRBV6-2 or TRBV6-3 to TRBJ1-2; D is uncertain. Looked up from germline, CDR1 is MNHEY and CDR2 is SVGEGT. This CDR3 is built from 14 residues. V was clipped by 4 bases and J by 5 bases, with 14 bases between them. This CDR3 is CASSSRQVTYGYTF. The CDR3 coding sequence is TGTGCCAGCAGTTCCCGCCAAGTAACGTATGGCTACACCTTC.

The genes are TRBV27 and TRBJ2-3, with 7 bases lining up with TRBD2. V shed 6 bases, J shed 0 bases, and the junction held 12 bases outside the gene matches. There are 17 residues in the CDR3. CDR1 MNHEY and CDR2 SMNVEV come from the germline V gene (reference sequence). The CDR3 sequence: CASRLYGGTVSTDTQYF. For the CDR3, the DNA is TGTGCCAGCAGACTATACGGGGGGACCGTCAGCACAGATACGCAGTATTTT.

V and J are TRBV20-1 and TRBJ1-2; D remains ambiguous. From germline, CDR1 is DFQATT and CDR2 SNEGSKA (reference sequence). V was trimmed by 6 bases and J by 3 bases, leaving 20 bases between them. The CDR3 sequence is 15 residues long. CDR3 region: CSASKTTLRDYGYTF. In nucleotides, the CDR3 is TGCAGTGCGAGCAAGACAACGCTTAGGGACTATGGCTACACCTTC.

This clonotype was observed many times. The chain recombines TRBV25-1 with TRBJ2-4; 7 bases fit TRBD1. Unmatched junction bases numbered 8, after V lost 8 bases and J lost 1 base. Germline V gives CDR1 MGHDK, CDR2 SYGVNS. The CDR3 has 15 residues. In nucleotides, the CDR3 is TGTGCCAGCCAACAGGGGTCCGGGGCCAAAAACATTCAGTACTTC. It translates to CASQQGSGAKNIQYF.

The rearrangement uses TRBV21-1 and TRBJ2-7; TRBD2, the D gene given by the table, was not confirmed from the DNA. TRBV21-1 represents a pseudogene. This CDR3 is built from 16 residues. In DNA, the CDR3 is TGTGCCAGCAGCTCCTTAGCGGGAGCTTTAACCTACGAGCAGTACTTC. Its protein product is CASSSLAGALTYEQYF.

The V gene is TRBV30, the J gene TRBJ1-2, with D possibly TRBD1 on 6 matching bases. Germline V CDR1 and CDR2: GTSNPN, SVGIG (reference sequence). With 8 bases removed from V and 5 bases from J, the gap between germline ends came to 9 bases. The CDR3 consists of 10 residues. DNA for the CDR3: TGTGCCGGACAGCGATATGGCTACACCTTC. Translation: CAGQRYGYTF.

The V gene is TRBV5-1, the J gene TRBJ1-5, with D possibly being TRBD1 (6 bases). With 4 bases removed from V and 7 bases from J, the gap between germline ends came to 15 bases. In germline, CDR1 is SGHRS, CDR2 YFSETQ. This CDR3 comprises 14 residues. Here the CDR3 DNA reads TGCGCCAGCAGCGTATCGACAGGACACCAGCCCCAGCATTTT. Translated, it gives CASSVSTGHQPQHF.

This clonotype was observed at least ten times. V is TRBV20-1 and J is TRBJ2-6, with D unclear. The CDR3 has 15 residues. The germline V gene encodes CDR1 DFQATT and CDR2 SNEGSKA (reference sequence). V dropped 6 bases and J dropped 0 bases, with 12 bases sitting between them. CDR3 sequence: CSAIQSSSGANVLTF. CDR3 DNA sequence: TGCAGTGCCATCCAGTCAAGCTCTGGGGCCAACGTCCTGACTTTC.

The gene calls are TRBV2 and TRBJ1-5; possible D gene TRBD1, 5 bases. CDR1 and CDR2 from the germline V gene are SNHLY and FYNNEI. The V gene lost 8 bases and the J gene lost 0 bases, with 11 bases spanning the gap. The CDR3 spans 14 residues. The DNA for the CDR3 is TGTGCCAGCCTCGGGGGGAATAGCAATCAGCCCCAGCATTTT. This codes for CASLGGNSNQPQHF.

The genes are TRBV6-5 and TRBJ2-7; 9 bases line up with TRBD2. CDR1 is MNHEY and CDR2 is SVGAGI in the germline V gene. The CDR3 is 14 amino acids. The V and J ends lost 6 bases and 4 bases, in that order; junction bases with no gene match: 7. The CDR3 protein is CASSSRGGQYEQYF. The CDR3 bases are TGTGCCAGCAGCTCGCGGGGGGGGCAATACGAGCAGTACTTC.

CDR3 sequence: CASSVGGIYNEQFF. The CDR3 coding sequence is TGTGCCAGCAGCGTGGGCGGGATCTACAATGAGCAGTTCTTC. V gene TRBV7-9 combines with J gene TRBJ2-1; weak D call: TRBD2 (6 bases). Germline values: CDR1 SEHNR, CDR2 FQNEAQ (reference sequence). The CDR3 contains 14 residues. V was cut by 5 bases and J by 3 bases, with 11 bases left in between.

The V call is TRBV20-1, the J call TRBJ1-4; tentative D call: TRBD1 (5 bases). The CDR3 is made up of 13 amino acids. Looked up from germline, CDR1 is DFQATT and CDR2 is SNEGSKA (reference sequence). Trimming took 3 bases from V and 8 from J, leaving 13 bases between them. The CDR3 reads CSASPLPGEKLFF. The CDR3 DNA sequence: TGCAGTGCTAGTCCCTTGCCAGGGGAAAAACTGTTTTTT.

This clonotype was seen more than once but under ten times. The chain recombines TRBV6-2 or TRBV6-3 with TRBJ2-7; D is possibly TRBD2 (6 bases). The CDR3 totals 14 residues. Germline V gene lookup returns CDR1 MNHEY and CDR2 SVGEGT. V lost 7 bases and J 4 bases, leaving 17 bases between the germline ends. For the CDR3, the DNA is TGTGCCAGCACAAACGTCGGGGGTAGGTACGAGCAGTACTTC. This encodes CASTNVGGRYEQYF.

This clonotype has just a few counts. The chain couples TRBV18 to TRBJ2-3; 15 bases map to TRBD2. Trimming cost V 4 bases and J 2 bases; bases outside gene matches: 7. The CDR3 is 18 amino acids. Germline V gives CDR1 KGHSH, CDR2 LQKENI. The CDR3 protein is CASSRTRTSGGATDTQYF. The CDR3 nucleotides read TGTGCCAGCTCACGGACTCGGACTAGCGGGGGGGCCACAGATACGCAGTATTTT. The full variable domain, in which reference TRBV18 and TRBJ2-3 provide the parts outside the CDR3, is NAGVMQNPRHLVRRRGQEARLRCSPMKGHSHVYWYRQLPEEGLKFMVYLQKENIIDESGMPKERFSAEFPKEGPSILRIQQVVRGDSAAYFCASSRTRTSGGATDTQYFGPGTRLTVL.

This chain connects TRBV12-3 or TRBV12-4 to TRBJ2-1, with TRBD1 matching 9 bases. The CDR3 covers 15 residues. The J segment lost 2 bases and the V segment lost 6 bases, leaving 5 bases of the junction unmatched. CDR3: CASSWDRVTYNEQFF. CDR3 DNA: TGTGCCAGCAGCTGGGACAGGGTGACCTACAATGAGCAGTTCTTC.

The CDR3 reads CASSQGNREQYF. CDR3 DNA sequence: TGTGCCAGCAGCCAAGGGAACAGGGAGCAGTACTTC. The chain carries TRBV3-1 and TRBJ2-7; TRBD1 is a possible D gene (5 bases). Trimming removed 1 base at V and 7 bases at J, with 8 bases between. The CDR3 is made up of 12 amino acids. CDR1 LGHDT and CDR2 YNNKEL come from the germline V gene (reference sequence).

The rearrangement uses TRBV4-1 and TRBJ2-1; D may be TRBD2 (5 bases). The J call may not be correct, given that the DNA end is closer to TRBJ2-7. Germline lookup yields CDR1 MGHRA and CDR2 YSYEKL. The CDR3 sequence is 14 residues long. The CDR3 sequence: CASTDEGSYNEQYF. Written as DNA, the CDR3 is TGCGCCAGCACCGACGAGGGCTCCTACAATGAGCAGTACTTC.

The CDR3 is CASSFGDSPSDTQYF. CDR3 DNA sequence: TGTGCCAGCAGCTTTGGGGACAGCCCATCCGATACGCAGTATTTT. V gene TRBV7-2 combines with J gene TRBJ2-3; 7 bases are shared with TRBD1. The CDR3 covers 15 residues. Trimming removed 3 bases from V and 6 bases from J; junction bases left unmatched: 9. In germline, CDR1 is SGHTA, CDR2 FQGNSA.

The V gene is TRBV20-1, the J gene TRBJ2-1; D is uncertain. Germline CDR1 and CDR2: DFQATT and SNEGSKA (reference sequence). V was trimmed by 7 bases and J by 0 bases, leaving 10 bases between them. The length of the CDR3 is 13 residues. CDR3 in DNA: TGCAGTGAGGTGGTCAGCTCCTACAATGAGCAGTTCTTC. Translating gives CSEVVSSYNEQFF.

This clonotype has just a few counts. The J gene is TRBJ2-3, the V gene TRBV5-1; D ambiguous. CDR1 is SGHRS, CDR2 YFSETQ, per germline. The CDR3 is 16 amino acids. V lost 5 bases and J 1 base, leaving 17 bases between the germline ends. CDR3 sequence: CASSSALEKGTDTQYF. The DNA for the CDR3 is TGCGCCAGCAGTTCGGCCCTCGAGAAGGGCACAGATACGCAGTATTTT. The variable domain in full, with the rest retrieved from reference TRBV5-1 and TRBJ2-3, is KAGVTQTPRYLIKTRGQQVTLSCSPISGHRSVSWYQQTPGQGLQFLFEYFSETQRNKGNFPGRFSGRQFSNSRSEMNVSTLELGDSALYLCASSSALEKGTDTQYFGPGTRLTVL.

This chain connects TRBV20-1 to TRBJ1-2, with D perhaps TRBD1 (5 bases). Between the trimmed V and J ends, which lost 3 bases and 8 bases, there was a span of 13 bases. CDR3 length equals 12 residues. Germline V gene lookup returns CDR1 DFQATT and CDR2 SNEGSKA (reference sequence). The chain's CDR3 is CSASAGTNGYTF. The CDR3 DNA reads as TGCAGTGCTAGTGCAGGGACGAACGGCTACACCTTC.

The V and J genes are TRBV5-1 and TRBJ2-7, with 8 bases identical to TRBD1. Germline values: CDR1 SGHRS, CDR2 YFSETQ. J was trimmed by 3 bases and V by 4 bases; bases with no gene match: 6. The CDR3 length is 14 residues. DNA of the CDR3: TGCGCCAGCAGCACGGACAGGGCCCTCTACGAGCAGTACTTC. As protein: CASSTDRALYEQYF.